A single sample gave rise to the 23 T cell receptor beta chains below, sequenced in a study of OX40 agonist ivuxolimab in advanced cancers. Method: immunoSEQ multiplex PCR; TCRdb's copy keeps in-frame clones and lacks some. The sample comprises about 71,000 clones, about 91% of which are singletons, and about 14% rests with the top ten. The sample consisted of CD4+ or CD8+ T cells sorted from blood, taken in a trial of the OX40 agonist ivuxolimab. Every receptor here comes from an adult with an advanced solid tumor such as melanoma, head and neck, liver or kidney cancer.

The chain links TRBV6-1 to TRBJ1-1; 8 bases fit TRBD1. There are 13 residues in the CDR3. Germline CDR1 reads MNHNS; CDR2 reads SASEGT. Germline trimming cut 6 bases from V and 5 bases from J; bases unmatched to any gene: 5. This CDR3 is CASRRQGLTEAFF. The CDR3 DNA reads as TGTGCCAGCAGGAGACAGGGGTTGACTGAAGCTTTCTTT.

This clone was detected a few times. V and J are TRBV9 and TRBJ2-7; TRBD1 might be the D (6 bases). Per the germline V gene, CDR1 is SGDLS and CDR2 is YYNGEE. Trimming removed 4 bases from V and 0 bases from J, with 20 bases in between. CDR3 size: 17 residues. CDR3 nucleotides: TGTGCCAGCAGCACCAATAGGGACGGACAGTCCTCCTACGAGCAGTACTTC. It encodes CASSTNRDGQSSYEQYF.

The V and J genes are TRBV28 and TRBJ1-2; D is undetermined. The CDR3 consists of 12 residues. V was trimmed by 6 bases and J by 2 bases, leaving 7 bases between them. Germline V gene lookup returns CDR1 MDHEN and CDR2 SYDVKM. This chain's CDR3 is CASRGINYGYTF. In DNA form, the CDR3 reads TGTGCCAGCAGGGGCATCAACTATGGCTACACCTTC.

The CDR3 spells CASKTANTGELFF. CDR3 in DNA: TGTGCCAGCAAGACGGCGAACACCGGGGAGCTGTTTTTT. The V gene is TRBV28, the J gene TRBJ2-2; no definite D call. Trimming shortened V by 7 bases and J by 0 bases, and 6 bases separated the two germline ends. Per germline, CDR1 MDHEN and CDR2 SYDVKM. There are 13 residues in the CDR3. Full variable domain (rest looked up from reference TRBV28 and TRBJ2-2): DVKVTQSSRYLVKRTGEKVFLECVQDMDHENMFWYRQDPGLGLRLIYFSYDVKMKEKGDIPEGYSVSREKKERFSLILESASTNQTSMYLCASKTANTGELFFGEGSRLTVL.

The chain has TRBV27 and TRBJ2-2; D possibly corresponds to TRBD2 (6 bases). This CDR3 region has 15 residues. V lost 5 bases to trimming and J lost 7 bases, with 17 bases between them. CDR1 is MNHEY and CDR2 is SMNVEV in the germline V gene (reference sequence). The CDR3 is CASSPTTSINGELFF. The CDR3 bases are TGTGCCAGCAGTCCGACTACTAGCATTAACGGGGAGCTGTTTTTT.

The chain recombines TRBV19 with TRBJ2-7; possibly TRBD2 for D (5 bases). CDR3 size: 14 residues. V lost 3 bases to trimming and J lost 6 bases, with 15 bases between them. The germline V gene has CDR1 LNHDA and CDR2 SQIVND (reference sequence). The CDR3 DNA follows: TGTGCCAGTAGTATTCGTGGAGGCGCGAGCGAGCAGTACTTC. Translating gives CASSIRGGASEQYF.

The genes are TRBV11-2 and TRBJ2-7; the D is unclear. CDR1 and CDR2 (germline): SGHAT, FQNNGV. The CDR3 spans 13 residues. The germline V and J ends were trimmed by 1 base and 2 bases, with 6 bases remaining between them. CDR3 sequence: CASSLGRPYEQYF. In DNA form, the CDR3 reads TGTGCCAGCAGCTTAGGACGGCCCTACGAGCAGTACTTC.

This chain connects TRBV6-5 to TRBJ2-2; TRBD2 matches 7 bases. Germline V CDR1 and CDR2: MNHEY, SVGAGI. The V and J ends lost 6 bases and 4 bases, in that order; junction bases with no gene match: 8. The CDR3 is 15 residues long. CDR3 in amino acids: CASSPLAEGTGELFF. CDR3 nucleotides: TGTGCCAGCAGCCCCCTAGCGGAGGGCACCGGGGAGCTGTTTTTT.

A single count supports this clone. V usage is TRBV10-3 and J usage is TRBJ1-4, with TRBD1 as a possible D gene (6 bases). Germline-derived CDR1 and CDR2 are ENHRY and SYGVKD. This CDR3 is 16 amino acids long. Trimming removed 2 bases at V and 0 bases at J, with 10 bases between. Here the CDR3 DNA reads TGTGCCATCAGTGAGCCCGGGGGCCCAACTAATGAAAAACTGTTTTTT. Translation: CAISEPGGPTNEKLFF.

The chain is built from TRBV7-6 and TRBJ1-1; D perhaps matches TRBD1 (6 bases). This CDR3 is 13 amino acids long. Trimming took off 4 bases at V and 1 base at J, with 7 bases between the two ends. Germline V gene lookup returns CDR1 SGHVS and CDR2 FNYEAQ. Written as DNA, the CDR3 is TGTGCCAGCAGCTCGACAGGGAACACTGAAGCTTTCTTT. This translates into CASSSTGNTEAFF.

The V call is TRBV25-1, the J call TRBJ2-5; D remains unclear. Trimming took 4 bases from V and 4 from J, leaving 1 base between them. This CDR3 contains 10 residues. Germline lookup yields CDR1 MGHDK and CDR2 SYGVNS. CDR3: CASSGETQYF. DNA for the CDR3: TGTGCCAGCAGTGGAGAGACCCAGTACTTC. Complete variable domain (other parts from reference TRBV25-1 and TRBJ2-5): EADIYQTPRYLVIGTGKKITLECSQTMGHDKMYWYQQDPGMELHLIHYSYGVNSTEKGDLSSESTVSRIRTEHFPLTLESARPSHTSQYLCASSGETQYFGPGTRLLVL.

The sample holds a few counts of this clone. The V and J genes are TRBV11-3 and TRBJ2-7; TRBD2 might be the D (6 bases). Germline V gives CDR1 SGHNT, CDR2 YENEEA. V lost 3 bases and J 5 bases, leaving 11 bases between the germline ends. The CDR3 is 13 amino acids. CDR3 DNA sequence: TGTGCCAGCAGCTTCGAGTGGGAGGACGAGCAGTACTTC. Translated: CASSFEWEDEQYF.

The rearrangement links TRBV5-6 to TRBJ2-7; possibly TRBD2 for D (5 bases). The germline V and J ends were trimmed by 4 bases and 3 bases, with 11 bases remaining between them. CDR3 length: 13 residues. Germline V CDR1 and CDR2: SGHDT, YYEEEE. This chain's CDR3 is CASSVGMIYEQYF. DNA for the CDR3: TGTGCCAGCAGCGTCGGGATGATCTACGAGCAGTACTTC. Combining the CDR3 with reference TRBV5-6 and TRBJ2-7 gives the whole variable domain DAGVTQSPTHLIKTRGQQVTLRCSPKSGHDTVSWYQQALGQGPQFIFQYYEEEERQRGNFPDRFSGHQFPNYSSELNVNALLLGDSALYLCASSVGMIYEQYFGPGTRLTVT.

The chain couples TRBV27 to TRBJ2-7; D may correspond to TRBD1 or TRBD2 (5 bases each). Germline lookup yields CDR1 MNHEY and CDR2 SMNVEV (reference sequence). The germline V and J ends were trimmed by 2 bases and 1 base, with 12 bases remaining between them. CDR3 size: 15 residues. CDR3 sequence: CASSLPGTPSYEQYF. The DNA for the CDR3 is TGTGCCAGCAGTTTACCCGGGACGCCTTCCTACGAGCAGTACTTC.

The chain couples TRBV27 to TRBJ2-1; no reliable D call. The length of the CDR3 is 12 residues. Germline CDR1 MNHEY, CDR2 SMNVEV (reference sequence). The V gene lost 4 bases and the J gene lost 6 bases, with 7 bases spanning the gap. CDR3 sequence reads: CASSSQINEQFF. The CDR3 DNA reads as TGTGCCAGCAGTTCGCAGATCAATGAGCAGTTCTTC.

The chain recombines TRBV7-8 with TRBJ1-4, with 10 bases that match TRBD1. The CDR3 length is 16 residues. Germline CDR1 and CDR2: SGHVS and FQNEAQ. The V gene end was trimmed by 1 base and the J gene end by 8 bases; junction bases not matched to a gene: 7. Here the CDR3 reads CASSLGIGQGGEKLFF. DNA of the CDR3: TGTGCCAGCAGCTTAGGGATCGGACAGGGGGGGGAAAAACTGTTTTTT. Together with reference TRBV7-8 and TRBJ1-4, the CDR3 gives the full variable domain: GAGVSQSPRYKVAKRGQDVALRCDPISGHVSLFWYQQALGQGPEFLTYFQNEAQLDKSGLPSDRFFAERPEGSVSTLKIQRTQQEDSAVYLCASSLGIGQGGEKLFFGSGTQLSVL.

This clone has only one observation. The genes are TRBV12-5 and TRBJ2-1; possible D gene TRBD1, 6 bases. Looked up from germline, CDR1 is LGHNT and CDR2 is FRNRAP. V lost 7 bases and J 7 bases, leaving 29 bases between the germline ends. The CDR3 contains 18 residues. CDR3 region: CASAGATGPLPLQNEQFF. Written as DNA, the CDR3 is TGTGCTAGTGCTGGGGCAACAGGGCCCTTACCTTTACAGAATGAGCAGTTCTTC.

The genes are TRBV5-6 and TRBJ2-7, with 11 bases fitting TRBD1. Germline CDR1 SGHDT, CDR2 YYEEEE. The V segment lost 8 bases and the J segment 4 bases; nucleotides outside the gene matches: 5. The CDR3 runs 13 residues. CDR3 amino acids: CASRTGGAYEQYF. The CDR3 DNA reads TGTGCCAGTAGGACAGGGGGCGCGTACGAGCAGTACTTC.

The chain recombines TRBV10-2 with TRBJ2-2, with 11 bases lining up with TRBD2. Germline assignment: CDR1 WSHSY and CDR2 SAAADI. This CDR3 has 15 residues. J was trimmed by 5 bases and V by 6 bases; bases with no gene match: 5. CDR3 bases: TGCGCCAGCAGACTAGCGGGAGAAGGGACCGGGGAGCTGTTTTTT. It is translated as CASRLAGEGTGELFF.

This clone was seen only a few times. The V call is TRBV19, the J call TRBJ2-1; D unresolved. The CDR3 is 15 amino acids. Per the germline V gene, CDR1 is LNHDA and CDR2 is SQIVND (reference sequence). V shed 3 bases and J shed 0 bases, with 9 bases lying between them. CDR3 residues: CASSMAAISYNEQFF. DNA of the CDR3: TGTGCCAGTAGTATGGCGGCCATCTCCTACAATGAGCAGTTCTTC. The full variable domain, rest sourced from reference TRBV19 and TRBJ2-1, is DGGITQSPKYLFRKEGQNVTLSCEQNLNHDAMYWYRQDPGQGLRLIYYSQIVNDFQKGDIAEGYSVSREKKESFPLTVTSAQKNPTAFYLCASSMAAISYNEQFFGPGTRLTVL.

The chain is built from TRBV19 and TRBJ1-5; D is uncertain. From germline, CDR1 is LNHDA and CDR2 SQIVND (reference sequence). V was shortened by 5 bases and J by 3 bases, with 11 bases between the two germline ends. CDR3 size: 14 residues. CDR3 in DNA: TGTGCCAGTAGTGTCCGGGATAACAATCAGCCCCAGCATTTT. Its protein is CASSVRDNNQPQHF.

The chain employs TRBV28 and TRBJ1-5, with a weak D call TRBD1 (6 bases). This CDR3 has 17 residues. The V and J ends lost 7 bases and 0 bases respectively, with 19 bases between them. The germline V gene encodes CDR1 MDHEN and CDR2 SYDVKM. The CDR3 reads CASTPWEGDNSNQPQHF. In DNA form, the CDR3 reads TGTGCCAGCACTCCCTGGGAGGGGGACAATAGCAATCAGCCCCAGCATTTT.

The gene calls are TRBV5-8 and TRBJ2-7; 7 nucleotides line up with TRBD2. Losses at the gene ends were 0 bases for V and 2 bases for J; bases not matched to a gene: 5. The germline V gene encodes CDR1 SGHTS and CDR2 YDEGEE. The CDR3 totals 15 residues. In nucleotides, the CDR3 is TGTGCCAGCAGCTTGGCCGAGCGGGGTCCCTACGAGCAGTACTTC. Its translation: CASSLAERGPYEQYF.